The 24 T cell receptor beta chains in this list originate from one sample, sequenced in a study of blood T cell repertoires in COVID-19. Sequenced by immunoSEQ multiplex PCR; TCRdb stores in-frame clones only, minus some. Among 130,000 or so clones, about 91% were seen once, and the ten largest hold about 9.3%. The specimen was peripheral blood. The receptors shown here come from a man in his fifties or sixties with acute or convalescent COVID-19.

A few counts support this clone. The chain has TRBV3-1 (or the pseudogene TRBV3-2) and TRBJ2-1; D is unclear. Germline assignment: CDR1 LGHDT and CDR2 YNNKEL (reference sequence). This CDR3 is built from 14 residues. V was pared by 1 base and J by 9 bases, with 13 bases between. As DNA, the CDR3 is TGTGCCAGCAGCCAAGGTGCCGTCCACGGTGAGCAGTTCTTC. This encodes CASSQGAVHGEQFF.

This chain joins TRBV6-5 and TRBJ1-1; TRBD1 matches at 10 bases. The CDR3 has 15 amino acids. V shed 2 bases, J shed 3 bases, and the junction held 3 bases outside the gene matches. Germline CDR1 and CDR2: MNHEY and SVGAGI. This chain's CDR3 is CASSYEGQGYTEAFF. As DNA, the CDR3 is TGTGCCAGCAGTTACGAGGGACAGGGGTACACTGAAGCTTTCTTT.

The chain links TRBV6-5 to TRBJ1-2; D unclear. The CDR3 is 14 residues long. Trimming removed 2 bases from V and 6 bases from J, with 13 bases in between. Germline V lookup: CDR1 MNHEY, CDR2 SVGAGI. In DNA form, the CDR3 reads TGTGCCAGCAGTTACGACGAGTCTCGGGATGGCTACACCTTC. It translates to CASSYDESRDGYTF.

The chain uses TRBV5-4 and TRBJ1-2; no firm D call. CDR3 size: 14 residues. V was trimmed by 3 bases and J by 4 bases, leaving 13 bases between them. CDR1 is SGHNT, CDR2 YYREEE, per germline (reference sequence). This CDR3 reads CASSSDPGSYGYTF. In DNA, the CDR3 is TGTGCCAGCAGCTCCGACCCGGGGAGCTATGGCTACACCTTC.

The rearrangement uses TRBV7-2 and TRBJ2-4, with 7 bases aligning to TRBD1. CDR1 and CDR2 (germline): SGHTA, FQGNSA. CDR3 length equals 18 residues. V shed 1 base and J 3 bases; nucleotides not matched to a gene: 12. The CDR3 loop is CASSLVGGTAILKNIQYF. CDR3 nucleotide sequence: TGTGCCAGCAGCTTAGTAGGTGGGACAGCAATACTCAAAAACATTCAGTACTTC.

This chain uses TRBV25-1 with TRBJ2-7; TRBD1 agrees at 7 bases. CDR3 length: 12 amino acids. In germline, CDR1 is MGHDK, CDR2 SYGVNS. Unmatched junction bases numbered 2, after V lost 7 bases and J lost 2 bases. CDR3: CASTGQPYEQYF. The CDR3 nucleotides are TGTGCCAGCACGGGACAGCCCTACGAGCAGTACTTC.

The chain carries TRBV29-1 and TRBJ2-7; D unclear. Trimming left V 7 bases short and J 0 bases short, with 13 bases between. The germline CDR1 and CDR2 sequences are SQVTM and ANQGSEA. The CDR3 loop spans 13 amino acids. The CDR3 region is CSAINLSSYEQYF. The CDR3 DNA is TGCAGCGCTATCAACTTAAGCTCCTACGAGCAGTACTTC.

The chain recombines TRBV5-6 with TRBJ2-1; 11 bases are a match to TRBD2. Germline-derived CDR1 and CDR2 are SGHDT and YYEEEE. V lost 4 bases to trimming and J lost 0 bases; unmatched junction nucleotides: 9. This CDR3 has 18 residues. DNA of the CDR3: TGTGCCAGCAGCAAACTAGCGGGGGTACCCTTCTCCTACAATGAGCAGTTCTTC. Its protein is CASSKLAGVPFSYNEQFF.

This chain connects TRBV29-1 to TRBJ2-3; 10 bases agree with TRBD2. The CDR3 spans 15 residues. The V gene end was trimmed by 6 bases and the J gene end by 5 bases; junction bases not matched to a gene: 11. Germline CDR1 reads SQVTM; CDR2 reads ANQGSEA. The CDR3 DNA reads as TGCAGCGTGGCTCAGCTAGCGGGAGTCATAGATACGCAGTATTTT. Protein sequence: CSVAQLAGVIDTQYF.

The chain joins TRBV6-1 to TRBJ1-5, with D possibly TRBD1 on 5 matching bases. The CDR3 is made up of 15 amino acids. The germline gives CDR1 MNHNS, CDR2 SASEGT. Deletions cut 1 base from V and 5 bases from J, with 12 bases between. CDR3 in DNA: TGTGCCAGCAGTGAAGGTCAGGGTCAGGATCAGCCCCAGCATTTT. It encodes CASSEGQGQDQPQHF.

This clone was observed a few times. This chain links TRBV27 with TRBJ1-1; 7 bases fit TRBD1. Germline V gives CDR1 MNHEY, CDR2 SMNVEV (reference sequence). V shed 5 bases and J 1 base; nucleotides not matched to a gene: 4. CDR3 length: 14 residues. The CDR3 spells CASSQQGKNTEAFF. The CDR3 nucleotides are TGTGCCAGCAGTCAACAGGGGAAGAACACTGAAGCTTTCTTT.

The gene calls are TRBV7-9 and TRBJ2-2; D remains ambiguous. In germline, CDR1 is SEHNR, CDR2 FQNEAQ (reference sequence). The CDR3 loop spans 13 amino acids. V was shortened by 5 bases and J by 4 bases, with 8 bases between the two germline ends. CDR3 DNA sequence: TGTGCCAGCAGCAACAGTGGCACCGGGGAGCTGTTTTTT. It translates to CASSNSGTGELFF.

The chain recombines TRBV10-3 with TRBJ2-7; 7 nucleotides agree with TRBD2. Germline V CDR1 and CDR2: ENHRY, SYGVKD. The CDR3 is 16 residues long. J gave up 5 bases and V 2 bases, and 12 bases lay outside the gene matches. CDR3 region: CAISEALAGQGDEQYF. CDR3 sequence (DNA): TGTGCCATCAGTGAGGCCTTAGCGGGCCAAGGGGACGAGCAGTACTTC.

This chain links TRBV7-9 with TRBJ1-5, with 8 bases aligning to TRBD1. V shed 4 bases and J 2 bases; nucleotides not matched to a gene: 4. The CDR3 is 15 amino acids. The germline V gene has CDR1 SEHNR and CDR2 FQNEAQ (reference sequence). CDR3 protein: CASSSDREGNQPQHF. CDR3 DNA: TGTGCCAGCAGCTCGGACAGGGAAGGCAATCAGCCCCAGCATTTT. The whole variable domain, filled in from reference TRBV7-9 and TRBJ1-5, reads DTGVSQNPRHKITKRGQNVTFRCDPISEHNRLYWYRQTLGQGPEFLTYFQNEAQLEKSRLLSDRFSAERPKGSFSTLEIQRTEQGDSAMYLCASSSDREGNQPQHFGDGTRLSIL.

This sequence joins TRBV3-1 (or the pseudogene TRBV3-2) and TRBJ1-1; possible D gene TRBD1, 5 bases. CDR3 length: 14 residues. Germline V gene data show CDR1 as LGHDT and CDR2 as YNNKEL (reference sequence). V was clipped by 1 base and J by 1 base, with 7 bases between them. CDR3 loop: CASSQGQWNTEAFF. The CDR3 nucleotides are TGTGCCAGCAGCCAAGGACAGTGGAACACTGAAGCTTTCTTT.

The chain has TRBV5-1 and TRBJ1-2; D ambiguous. The CDR3 consists of 16 residues. Germline CDR1 reads SGHRS; CDR2 reads YFSETQ. The germline V and J ends were trimmed by 0 bases and 2 bases, with 14 bases remaining between them. CDR3 loop: CASSLGHSGNNYGYTF. The CDR3 DNA sequence: TGCGCCAGCAGCTTGGGTCATTCGGGAAACAACTATGGCTACACCTTC.

The rearrangement uses TRBV27 and TRBJ2-5; D not certain. The CDR3 runs to 16 residues. Looked up from germline, CDR1 is MNHEY and CDR2 is SMNVEV (reference sequence). V dropped 3 bases and J dropped 5 bases, with 19 bases sitting between them. CDR3 amino acids: CASSFSSLIPEETQYF. The CDR3 region has the DNA TGTGCCAGCAGTTTCTCCTCCCTGATTCCGGAGGAGACCCAGTACTTC.

The V and J genes are TRBV19 and TRBJ1-1; 7 bases match TRBD1. V was pared by 4 bases and J by 0 bases, with 14 bases of the junction left unmatched. The CDR3 sequence is 18 residues long. From germline, CDR1 is LNHDA and CDR2 SQIVND (reference sequence). The CDR3, as DNA: TGTGCCAGTAGTACGAACAGCAGGGGGTTTCTTATGAACACTGAAGCTTTCTTT. Encoded protein: CASSTNSRGFLMNTEAFF.

This rearrangement joins TRBV28 to TRBJ2-1; 7 positions agree with TRBD2. The CDR3 loop spans 16 amino acids. Germline CDR1 is MDHEN and CDR2 is SYDVKM. With 4 bases clipped from V and 4 bases from J, the junction kept 10 bases outside the gene matches. CDR3 sequence reads: CASSSFGGSLYNEQFF. The CDR3 bases are TGTGCCAGCAGTTCCTTTGGCGGGAGTTTATACAATGAGCAGTTCTTC.

The chain couples TRBV5-8 to TRBJ1-2; TRBD1 matches 12 bases. The V and J ends lost 0 bases and 7 bases, in that order; junction bases with no gene match: 4. This CDR3 is built from 15 residues. Germline CDR1 SGHTS, CDR2 YDEGEE. The CDR3 sequence: CASSLGGQGARGYTF. The CDR3, as DNA: TGTGCCAGCAGCTTGGGGGGACAGGGGGCGCGTGGCTACACCTTC.

This rearrangement joins TRBV2 to TRBJ2-7; D perhaps matches TRBD1 (6 bases). There are 14 residues in the CDR3. The germline CDR1 and CDR2 sequences are SNHLY and FYNNEI. Trimming took off 4 bases at V and 6 bases at J, with 16 bases between the two ends. DNA of the CDR3: TGTGCCAGCAGTGTTTTATCCAGGGGATCCGAGCAGTACTTC. Its protein product is CASSVLSRGSEQYF.

The CDR3 protein is CASSPGWGPYNEQFF. CDR3 DNA: TGCGCCAGCAGCCCCGGGTGGGGGCCCTACAATGAGCAGTTCTTC. This sequence joins TRBV10-2 and TRBJ2-1, with TRBD1 as a possible D gene (6 bases). Germline-derived CDR1 and CDR2 are WSHSY and SAAADI. Trimming left V 6 bases short and J 2 bases short, with 14 bases between. The CDR3 length is 15 residues.

The rearrangement links TRBV3-1 (or the pseudogene TRBV3-2) to TRBJ1-2, with 12 bases lining up with TRBD1. V lost 2 bases, J lost 6 bases, and 7 bases stayed unmatched. The CDR3 is made up of 16 amino acids. Germline V gene sequence: CDR1 LGHDT, CDR2 YNNKEL (reference sequence). In DNA form, the CDR3 reads TGTGCCAGCAGCCAACGTAGGGACAGGGGGCGTAATGGCTACACCTTC. This translates into CASSQRRDRGRNGYTF.

J is TRBJ1-6 and V is TRBV6-5; the D gene is possibly TRBD1 (5 bases). CDR3 length: 14 residues. CDR1 and CDR2 from the germline V gene are MNHEY and SVGAGI. Deletions cut 6 bases from V and 7 bases from J, with 13 bases between. The CDR3 nucleotides are TGTGCCAGCAGAGGGACTCTAAGAAATTCACCCCTCCACTTT. Amino acids: CASRGTLRNSPLHF.